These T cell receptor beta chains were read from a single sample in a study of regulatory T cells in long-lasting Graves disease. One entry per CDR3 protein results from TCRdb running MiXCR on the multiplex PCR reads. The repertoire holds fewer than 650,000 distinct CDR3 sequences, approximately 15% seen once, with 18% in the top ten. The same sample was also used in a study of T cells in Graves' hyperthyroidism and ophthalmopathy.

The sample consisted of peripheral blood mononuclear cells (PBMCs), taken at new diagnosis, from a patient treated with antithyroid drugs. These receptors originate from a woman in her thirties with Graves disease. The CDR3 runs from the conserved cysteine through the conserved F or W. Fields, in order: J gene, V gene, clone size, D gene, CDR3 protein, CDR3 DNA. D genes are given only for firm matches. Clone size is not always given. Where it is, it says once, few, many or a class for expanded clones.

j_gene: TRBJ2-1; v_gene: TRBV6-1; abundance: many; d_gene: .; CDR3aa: CASSGSGARTGLYNEQFF; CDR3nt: TGTGCCAGCAGTGGATCTGGGGCTCGTACAGGGCTGTACAATGAGCAGTTCTTC
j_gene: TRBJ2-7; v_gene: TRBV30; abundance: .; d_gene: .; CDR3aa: CAWSGGTGLEQYF; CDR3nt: TGTGCCTGGAGCGGCGGGACTGGTTTAGAGCAGTACTTC
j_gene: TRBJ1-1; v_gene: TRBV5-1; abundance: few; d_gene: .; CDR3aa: CASSLAYSKNTEAFF; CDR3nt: TGCGCCAGCAGCTTGGCCTACAGCAAGAACACTGAAGCTTTCTTT
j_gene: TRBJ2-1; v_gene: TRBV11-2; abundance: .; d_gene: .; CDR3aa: CVSSFDDLDLLDEQFF; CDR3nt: TGTGTCAGCAGCTTTGACGATTTAGATCTCTTGGATGAGCAGTTCTTC
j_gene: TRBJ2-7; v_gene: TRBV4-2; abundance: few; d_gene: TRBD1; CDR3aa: CAAGVGGQGSYEQYF; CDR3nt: TGTGCCGCGGGGGTAGGGGGACAGGGATCGTACGAGCAGTACTTC
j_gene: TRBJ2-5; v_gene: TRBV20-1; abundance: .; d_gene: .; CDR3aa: CSARDPASPLGPQETQYF; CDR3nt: TGCAGTGCTAGAGATCCAGCGTCCCCCCTAGGCCCCCAAGAGACCCAGTACTTC
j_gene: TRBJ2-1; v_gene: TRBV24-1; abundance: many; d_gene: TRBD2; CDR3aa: CATSDVAGGIYNEQFF; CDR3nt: TGTGCCACCAGTGATGTAGCGGGAGGGATCTACAATGAGCAGTTCTTC
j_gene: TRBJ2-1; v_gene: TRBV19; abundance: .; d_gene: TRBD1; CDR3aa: CASSRTGGGEQFF; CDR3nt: TGTGCCAGTAGTAGGACAGGGGGCGGTGAGCAGTTCTTC
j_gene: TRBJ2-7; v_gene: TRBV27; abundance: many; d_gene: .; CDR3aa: CASSLGGFGEQYF; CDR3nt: TGTGCCAGCAGTTTAGGAGGGTTTGGCGAGCAGTACTTC
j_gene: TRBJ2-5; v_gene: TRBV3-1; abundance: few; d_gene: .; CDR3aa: CASSGGPGIQETQYF; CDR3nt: TGTGCCAGCAGTGGGGGACCCGGGATACAAGAGACCCAGTACTTC
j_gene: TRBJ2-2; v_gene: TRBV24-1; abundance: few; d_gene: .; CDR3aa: CATRDGAGELFF; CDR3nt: TGTGCCACCAGGGACGGGGCCGGGGAGCTGTTTTTT
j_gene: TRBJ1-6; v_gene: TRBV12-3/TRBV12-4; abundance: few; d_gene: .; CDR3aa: CASSLVAGNSPLHF; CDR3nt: TGTGCCAGCAGTTTGGTCGCCGGAAATTCACCCCTCCACTTT
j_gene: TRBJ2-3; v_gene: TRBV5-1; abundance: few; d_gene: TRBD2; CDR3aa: CASSGLAGGSDTQYF; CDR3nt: TGCGCCAGCTCAGGACTAGCGGGAGGGTCAGATACGCAGTATTTT
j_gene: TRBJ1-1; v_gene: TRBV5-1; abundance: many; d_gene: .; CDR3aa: CASSSQPGIMNTEAFF; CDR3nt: TGCGCCAGCAGCTCTCAGCCGGGAATCATGAACACTGAAGCTTTCTTT
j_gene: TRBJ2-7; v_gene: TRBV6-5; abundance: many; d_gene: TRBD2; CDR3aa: CASSYLISGTSGSSYEQYF; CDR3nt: TGTGCCAGCAGTTACTTGATTTCCGGGACTAGCGGGAGTTCCTACGAGCAGTACTTC
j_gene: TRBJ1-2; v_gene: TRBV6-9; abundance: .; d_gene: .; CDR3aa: CASSSPGSHGYTF; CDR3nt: TGTGCCAGCAGTTCCCCCGGGAGCCATGGCTACACCTTC
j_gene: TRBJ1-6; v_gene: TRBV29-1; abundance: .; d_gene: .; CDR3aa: CSAPGGGPPIIISPLHF; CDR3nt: TGCAGCGCGCCCGGGGGAGGCCCCCCCATAATCATTTCACCCCTCCACTTT
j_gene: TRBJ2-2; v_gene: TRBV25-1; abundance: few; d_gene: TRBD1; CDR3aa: CASRGTGTAGELFF; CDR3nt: TGTGCCAGCAGGGGGACAGGGACCGCCGGGGAGCTGTTTTTT
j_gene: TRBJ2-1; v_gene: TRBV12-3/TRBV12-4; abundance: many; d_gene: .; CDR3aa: CASTPGGVKFF; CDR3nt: TGTGCCAGCACCCCCGGGGGAGTTAAGTTCTTC
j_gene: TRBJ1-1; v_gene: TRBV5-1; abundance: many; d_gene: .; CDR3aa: CASSLSNTEAFF; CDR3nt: TGTGCCAGCAGTTTGTCGAACACTGAAGCTTTCTTT
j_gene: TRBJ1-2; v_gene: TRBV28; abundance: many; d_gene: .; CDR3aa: CASRRGAPYGYTF; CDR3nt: TGTGCCAGCAGACGGGGGGCCCCCTATGGCTACACCTTC
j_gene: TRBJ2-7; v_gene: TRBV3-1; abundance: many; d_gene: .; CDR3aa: CASSQGLYYEQYF; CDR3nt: TGCGCCAGCAGCCAAGGGCTATACTACGAGCAGTACTTC
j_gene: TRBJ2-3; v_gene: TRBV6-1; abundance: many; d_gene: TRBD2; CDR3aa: CASSGLAGTPGTDTQYF; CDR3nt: TGTGCCAGCAGCGGACTAGCGGGAACTCCGGGGACAGATACGCAGTATTTT
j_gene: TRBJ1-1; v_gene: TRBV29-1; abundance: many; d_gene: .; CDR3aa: CSVPSLGFTEAFF; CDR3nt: TGCAGCGTTCCGTCATTGGGTTTCACTGAAGCTTTCTTT
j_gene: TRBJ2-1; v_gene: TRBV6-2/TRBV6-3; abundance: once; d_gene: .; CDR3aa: CASSQGFLDEQSF; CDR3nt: TGTGCCAGCAGTCAGGGGTTTCTGGATGAGCAGTCCTTC
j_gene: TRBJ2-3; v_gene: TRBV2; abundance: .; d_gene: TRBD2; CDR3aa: CAIPKTPAGEADTQYF; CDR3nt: TGTGCCATCCCGAAAACCCCAGCGGGAGAGGCAGATACGCAGTATTTT
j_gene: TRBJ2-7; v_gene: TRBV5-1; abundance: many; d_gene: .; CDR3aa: CASCQGIISYEQYF; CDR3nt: TGCGCCAGCTGCCAGGGAATCATCTCCTACGAGCAGTACTTC
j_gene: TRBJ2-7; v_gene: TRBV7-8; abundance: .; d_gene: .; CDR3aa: CASSLRLGESYGQYF; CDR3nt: TGTGCCAGCAGCTTACGGCTAGGGGAATCCTACGGGCAGTACTTC
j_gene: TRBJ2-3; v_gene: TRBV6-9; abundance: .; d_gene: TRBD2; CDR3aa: CASSYVGPVAGVPDTQYF; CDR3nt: TGTGCCAGCAGTTACGTGGGACCCGTAGCGGGAGTACCGGATACGCAGTATTTT